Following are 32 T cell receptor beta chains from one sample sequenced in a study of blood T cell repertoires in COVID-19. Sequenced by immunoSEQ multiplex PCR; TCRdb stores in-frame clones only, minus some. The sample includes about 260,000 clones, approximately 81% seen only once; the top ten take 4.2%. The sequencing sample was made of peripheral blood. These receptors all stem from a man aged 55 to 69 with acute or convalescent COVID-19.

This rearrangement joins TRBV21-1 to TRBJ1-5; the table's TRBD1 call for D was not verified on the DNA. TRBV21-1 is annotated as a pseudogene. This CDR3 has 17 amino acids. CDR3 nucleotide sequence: TGTGCCAGCAGCAGAGGGGGCAGGCTCCCCATCAATCAGCCCCAGCATTTT. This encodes CASSRGGRLPINQPQHF.

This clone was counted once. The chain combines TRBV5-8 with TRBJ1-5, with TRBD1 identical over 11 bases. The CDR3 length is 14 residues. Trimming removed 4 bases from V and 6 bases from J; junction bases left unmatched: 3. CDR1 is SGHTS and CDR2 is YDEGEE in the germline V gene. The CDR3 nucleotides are TGTGCCAGCAGCAGAGGACAGGGGGCTCAGCCCCAGCATTTT. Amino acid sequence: CASSRGQGAQPQHF. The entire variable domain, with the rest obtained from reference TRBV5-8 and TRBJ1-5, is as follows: EAGVTQSPTHLIKTRGQQATLRCSPISGHTSVYWYQQALGLGLQFLLWYDEGEERNRGNFPPRFSGRQFPNYSSELNVNALELEDSALYLCASSRGQGAQPQHFGDGTRLSIL.

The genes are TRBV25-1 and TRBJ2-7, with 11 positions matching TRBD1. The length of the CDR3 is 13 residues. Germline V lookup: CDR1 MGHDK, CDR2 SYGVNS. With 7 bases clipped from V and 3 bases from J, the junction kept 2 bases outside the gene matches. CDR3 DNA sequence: TGTGCCAGCACCGGGACAGGGGGCTACGAGCAGTACTTC. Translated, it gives CASTGTGGYEQYF.

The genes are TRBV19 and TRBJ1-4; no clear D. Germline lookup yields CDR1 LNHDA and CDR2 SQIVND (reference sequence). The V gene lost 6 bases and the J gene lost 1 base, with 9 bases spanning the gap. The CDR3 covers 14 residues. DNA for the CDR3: TGTGCCAGTAGGGTCTCGGTAACTAATGAAAAACTGTTTTTT. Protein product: CASRVSVTNEKLFF.

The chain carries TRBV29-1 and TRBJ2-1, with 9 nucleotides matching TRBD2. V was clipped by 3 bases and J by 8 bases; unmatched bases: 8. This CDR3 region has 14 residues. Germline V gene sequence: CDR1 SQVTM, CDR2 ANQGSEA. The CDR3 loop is CSVDPPSGAHEQFF. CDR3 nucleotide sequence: TGCAGCGTTGATCCCCCTAGCGGGGCCCATGAGCAGTTCTTC.

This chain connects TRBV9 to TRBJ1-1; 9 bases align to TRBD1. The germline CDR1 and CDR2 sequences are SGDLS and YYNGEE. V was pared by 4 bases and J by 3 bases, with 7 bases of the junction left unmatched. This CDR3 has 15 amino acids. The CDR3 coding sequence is TGTGCCAGCAGCACCGGACAGGGGCTGGACACTGAAGCTTTCTTT. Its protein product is CASSTGQGLDTEAFF.

CDR3 DNA: TGTGCCAGCAGTTTGGGGCAGGGGAGGGACTATGGCTACACCTTC. This translates into CASSLGQGRDYGYTF. The genes are TRBV27 and TRBJ1-2, with a possible D match to TRBD1 (6 bases). The CDR3 covers 15 residues. V dropped 3 bases and J dropped 3 bases, with 14 bases sitting between them. Germline values: CDR1 MNHEY, CDR2 SMNVEV (reference sequence).

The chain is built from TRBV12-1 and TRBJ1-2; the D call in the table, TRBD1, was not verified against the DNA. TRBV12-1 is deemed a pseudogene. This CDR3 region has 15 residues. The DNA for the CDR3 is TGTGCCAGCAGCGGAGACAGGGGGCTTTGCTATGGCTACACCTTC. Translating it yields CASSGDRGLCYGYTF.

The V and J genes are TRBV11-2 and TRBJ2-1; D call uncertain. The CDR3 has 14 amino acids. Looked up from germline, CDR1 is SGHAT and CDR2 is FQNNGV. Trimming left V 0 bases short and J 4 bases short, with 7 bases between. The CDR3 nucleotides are TGTGCCAGCAGCTTAGAGGGCAAATACAATGAGCAGTTCTTC. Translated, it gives CASSLEGKYNEQFF.

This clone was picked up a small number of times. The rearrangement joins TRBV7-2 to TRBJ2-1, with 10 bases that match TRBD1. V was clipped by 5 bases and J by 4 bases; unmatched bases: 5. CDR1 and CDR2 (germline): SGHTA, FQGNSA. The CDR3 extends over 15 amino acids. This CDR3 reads CASSQGQGGYNEQFF. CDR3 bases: TGTGCCAGCAGCCAAGGACAGGGGGGTTACAATGAGCAGTTCTTC.

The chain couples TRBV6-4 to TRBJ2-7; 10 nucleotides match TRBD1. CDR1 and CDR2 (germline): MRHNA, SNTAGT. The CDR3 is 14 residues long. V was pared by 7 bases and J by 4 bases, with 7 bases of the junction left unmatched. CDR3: CASNRQGAGYEQYF. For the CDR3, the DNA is TGTGCCAGCAACAGACAGGGGGCAGGTTACGAGCAGTACTTC.

CDR3 in DNA: TGTGCCAGTAGTATAAGGCTAGCGGGGGCCCAAGAGACCCAGTACTTC. Translating it yields CASSIRLAGAQETQYF. V gene TRBV19 combines with J gene TRBJ2-5; TRBD2 matches 10 bases. J lost 1 base, V lost 2 bases, and 4 bases had no gene match. The CDR3 extends over 16 amino acids. Germline V gene lookup returns CDR1 LNHDA and CDR2 SQIVND (reference sequence).

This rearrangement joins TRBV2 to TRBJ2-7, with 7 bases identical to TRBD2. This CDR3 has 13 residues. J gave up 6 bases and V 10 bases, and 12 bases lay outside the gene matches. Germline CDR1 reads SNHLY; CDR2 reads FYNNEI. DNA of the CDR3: TGTGCCACCGCCCGATATACTAGCGCCGAGCAGTACTTC. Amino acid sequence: CATARYTSAEQYF.

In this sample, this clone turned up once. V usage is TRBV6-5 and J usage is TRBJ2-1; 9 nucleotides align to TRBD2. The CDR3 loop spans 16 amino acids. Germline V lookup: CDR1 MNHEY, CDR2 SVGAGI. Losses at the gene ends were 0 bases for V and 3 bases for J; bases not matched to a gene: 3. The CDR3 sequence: CASSYSSGSLYNEQFF. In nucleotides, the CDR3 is TGTGCCAGCAGTTACTCTAGCGGGAGTCTCTACAATGAGCAGTTCTTC.

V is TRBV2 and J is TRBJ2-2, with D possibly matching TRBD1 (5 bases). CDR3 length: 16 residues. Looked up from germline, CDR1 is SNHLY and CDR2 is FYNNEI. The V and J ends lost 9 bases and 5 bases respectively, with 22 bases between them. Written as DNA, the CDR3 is TGTGCCAGTCTAATGGATGTAGGGGCCTGGACCGGGGAGCTGTTTTTT. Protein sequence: CASLMDVGAWTGELFF.

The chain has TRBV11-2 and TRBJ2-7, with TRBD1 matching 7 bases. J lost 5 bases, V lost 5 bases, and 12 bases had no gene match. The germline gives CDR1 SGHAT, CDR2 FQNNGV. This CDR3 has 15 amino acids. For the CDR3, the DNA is TGTGCCAGCAGCCCCAGACCCACAGGGGTCCACGAGCAGTACTTC. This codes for CASSPRPTGVHEQYF.

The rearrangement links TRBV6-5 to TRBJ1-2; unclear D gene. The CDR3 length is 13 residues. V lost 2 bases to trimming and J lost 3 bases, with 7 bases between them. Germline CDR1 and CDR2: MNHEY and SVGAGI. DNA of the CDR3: TGTGCCAGCAGTTACGAGTCGGACTATGGCTACACCTTC. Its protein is CASSYESDYGYTF.

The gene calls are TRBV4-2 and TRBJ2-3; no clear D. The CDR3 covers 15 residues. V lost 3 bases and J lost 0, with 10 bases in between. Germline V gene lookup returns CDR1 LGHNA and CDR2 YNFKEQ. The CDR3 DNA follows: TGTGCCAGCAGCCAGAGGCCGACTAGCACAGATACGCAGTATTTT. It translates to CASSQRPTSTDTQYF.

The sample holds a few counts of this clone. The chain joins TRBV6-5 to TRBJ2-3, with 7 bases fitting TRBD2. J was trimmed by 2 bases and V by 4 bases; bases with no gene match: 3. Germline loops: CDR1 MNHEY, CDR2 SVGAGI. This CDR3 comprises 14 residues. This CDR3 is CASSLLAYTDTQYF. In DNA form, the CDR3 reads TGTGCCAGCAGTTTACTAGCGTACACAGATACGCAGTATTTT.

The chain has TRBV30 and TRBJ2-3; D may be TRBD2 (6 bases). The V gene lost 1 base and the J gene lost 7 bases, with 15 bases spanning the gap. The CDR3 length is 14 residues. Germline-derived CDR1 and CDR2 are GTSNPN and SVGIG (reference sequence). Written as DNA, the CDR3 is TGTGCCTGGAGTGAAGTGGGGACTTCCTATACGCAGTATTTT. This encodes CAWSEVGTSYTQYF.

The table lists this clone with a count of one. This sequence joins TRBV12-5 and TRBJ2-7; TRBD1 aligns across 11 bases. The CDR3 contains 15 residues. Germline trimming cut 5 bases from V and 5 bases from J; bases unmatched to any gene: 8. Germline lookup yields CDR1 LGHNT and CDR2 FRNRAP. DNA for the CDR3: TGTGCTAGTGGTAGTGGACAGGGGGCGCACGACGAGCAGTACTTC. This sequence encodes CASGSGQGAHDEQYF.

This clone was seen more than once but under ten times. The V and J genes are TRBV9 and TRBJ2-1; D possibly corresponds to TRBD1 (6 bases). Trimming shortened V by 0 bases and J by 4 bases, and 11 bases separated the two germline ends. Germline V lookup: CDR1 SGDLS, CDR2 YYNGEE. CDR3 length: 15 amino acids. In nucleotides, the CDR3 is TGTGCCAGCAGCGTAGGTACAGGGAGTTACAATGAGCAGTTCTTC. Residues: CASSVGTGSYNEQFF.

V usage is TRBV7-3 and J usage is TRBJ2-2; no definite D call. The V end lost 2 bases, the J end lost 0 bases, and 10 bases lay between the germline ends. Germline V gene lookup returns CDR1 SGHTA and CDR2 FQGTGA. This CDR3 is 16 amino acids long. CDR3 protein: CASSLPQASNTGELFF. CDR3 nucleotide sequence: TGTGCCAGCAGCTTACCTCAGGCCTCGAACACCGGGGAGCTGTTTTTT.

The CDR3: CASSLRRANEQFF. CDR3 sequence (DNA): TGTGCCAGCAGCTTACGGCGGGCCAATGAGCAGTTCTTC. The chain joins TRBV11-2 to TRBJ2-1, with TRBD2 as a possible D gene (5 bases). Germline lookup yields CDR1 SGHAT and CDR2 FQNNGV. V lost 2 bases, J lost 6 bases, and 8 bases lay in between. CDR3 length: 13 residues.

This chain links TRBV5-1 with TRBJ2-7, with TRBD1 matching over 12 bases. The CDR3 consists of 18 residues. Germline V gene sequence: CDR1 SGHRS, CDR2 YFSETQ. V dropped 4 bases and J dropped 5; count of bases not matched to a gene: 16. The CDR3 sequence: CASSPTLITGTGGHEQYF. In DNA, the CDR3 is TGCGCCAGCAGCCCGACACTTATAACCGGGACAGGGGGCCACGAGCAGTACTTC.

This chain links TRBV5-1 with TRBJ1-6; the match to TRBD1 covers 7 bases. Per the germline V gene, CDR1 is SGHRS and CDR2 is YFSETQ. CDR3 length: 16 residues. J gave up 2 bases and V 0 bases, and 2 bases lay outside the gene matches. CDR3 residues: CASSLGDSAYNSPLHF. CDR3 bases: TGCGCCAGCAGCTTGGGGGACAGCGCCTATAATTCACCCCTCCACTTT.

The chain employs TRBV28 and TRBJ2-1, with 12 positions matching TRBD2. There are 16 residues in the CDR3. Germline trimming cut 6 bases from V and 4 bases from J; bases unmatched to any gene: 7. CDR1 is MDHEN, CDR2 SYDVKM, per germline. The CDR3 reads CASSPTSGSKYNEQFF. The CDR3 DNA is TGTGCCAGCAGCCCGACTAGCGGGAGTAAGTACAATGAGCAGTTCTTC.

This CDR3 is CASRAAGTSGAFF. The DNA for the CDR3 is TGTGCCAGCAGGGCGGCAGGGACTTCGGGAGCTTTCTTT. The chain couples TRBV6-6 to TRBJ1-1, with D possibly being TRBD1 (5 bases). The CDR3 is 13 amino acids. Germline V gene sequence: CDR1 MNHNY, CDR2 SVGAGI (reference sequence). Trimming left V 6 bases short and J 10 bases short, with 18 bases between.

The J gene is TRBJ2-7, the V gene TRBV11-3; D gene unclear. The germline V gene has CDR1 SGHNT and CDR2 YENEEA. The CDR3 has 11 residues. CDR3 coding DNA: TGTGAGTTGCGGTTTTCCTACGAGCAGTACTTC. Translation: CELRFSYEQYF.

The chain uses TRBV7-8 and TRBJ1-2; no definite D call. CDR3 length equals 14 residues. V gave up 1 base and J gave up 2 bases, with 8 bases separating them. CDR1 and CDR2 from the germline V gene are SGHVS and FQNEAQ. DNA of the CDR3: TGTGCCAGCAGCTTAGGCGGCGTAAACTATGGCTACACCTTC. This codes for CASSLGGVNYGYTF.

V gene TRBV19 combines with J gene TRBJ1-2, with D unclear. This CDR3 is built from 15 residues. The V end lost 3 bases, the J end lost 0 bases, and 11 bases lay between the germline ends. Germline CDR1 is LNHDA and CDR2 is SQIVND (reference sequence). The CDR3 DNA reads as TGTGCCAGTAGTATTTTCTCTACAGCTAACTATGGCTACACCTTC. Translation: CASSIFSTANYGYTF.

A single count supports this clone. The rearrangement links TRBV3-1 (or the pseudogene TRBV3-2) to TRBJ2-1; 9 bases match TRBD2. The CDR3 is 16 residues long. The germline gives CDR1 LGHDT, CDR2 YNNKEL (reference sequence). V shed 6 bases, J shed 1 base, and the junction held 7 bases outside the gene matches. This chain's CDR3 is CASSLNSGRSYNEQFF. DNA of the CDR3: TGTGCCAGCAGTCTTAATAGCGGGAGATCCTACAATGAGCAGTTCTTC.